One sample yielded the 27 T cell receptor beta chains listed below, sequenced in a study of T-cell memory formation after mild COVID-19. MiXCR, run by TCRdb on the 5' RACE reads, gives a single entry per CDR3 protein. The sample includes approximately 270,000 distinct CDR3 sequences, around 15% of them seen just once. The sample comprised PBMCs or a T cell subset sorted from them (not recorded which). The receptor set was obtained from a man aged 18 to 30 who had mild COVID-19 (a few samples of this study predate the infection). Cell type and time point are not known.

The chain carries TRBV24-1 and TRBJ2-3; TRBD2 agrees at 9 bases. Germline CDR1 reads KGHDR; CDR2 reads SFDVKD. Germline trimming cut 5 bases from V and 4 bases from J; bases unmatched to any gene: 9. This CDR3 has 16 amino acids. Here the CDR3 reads CATSGVAGGTPDTQYF. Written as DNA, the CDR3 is TGTGCCACCAGTGGCGTTGCGGGGGGGACCCCAGATACGCAGTATTTT.

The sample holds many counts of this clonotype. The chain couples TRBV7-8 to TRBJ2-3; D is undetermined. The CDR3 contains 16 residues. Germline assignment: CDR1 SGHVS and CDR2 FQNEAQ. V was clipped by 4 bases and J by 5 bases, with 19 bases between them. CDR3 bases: TGTGCCAGCAGCTCCACCCGACTGGGTATGGGAGATACGCAGTATTTT. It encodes CASSSTRLGMGDTQYF. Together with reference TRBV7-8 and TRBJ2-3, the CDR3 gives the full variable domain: GAGVSQSPRYKVAKRGQDVALRCDPISGHVSLFWYQQALGQGPEFLTYFQNEAQLDKSGLPSDRFFAERPEGSVSTLKIQRTQQEDSAVYLCASSSTRLGMGDTQYFGPGTRLTVL.

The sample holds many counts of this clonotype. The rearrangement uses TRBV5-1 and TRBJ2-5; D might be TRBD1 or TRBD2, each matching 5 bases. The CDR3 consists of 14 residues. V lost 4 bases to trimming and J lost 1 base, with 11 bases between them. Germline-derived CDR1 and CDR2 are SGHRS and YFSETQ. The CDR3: CASSGGTSQETQYF. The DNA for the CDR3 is TGCGCCAGCAGCGGGGGTACGAGCCAAGAGACCCAGTACTTC.

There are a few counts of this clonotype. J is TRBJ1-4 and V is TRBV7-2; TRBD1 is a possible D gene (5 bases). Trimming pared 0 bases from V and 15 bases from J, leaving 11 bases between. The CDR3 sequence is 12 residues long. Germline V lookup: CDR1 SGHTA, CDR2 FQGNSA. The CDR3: CASSLAGGMLFF. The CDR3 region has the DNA TGTGCCAGCAGCTTAGCGGGGGGTATGTTGTTTTTT.

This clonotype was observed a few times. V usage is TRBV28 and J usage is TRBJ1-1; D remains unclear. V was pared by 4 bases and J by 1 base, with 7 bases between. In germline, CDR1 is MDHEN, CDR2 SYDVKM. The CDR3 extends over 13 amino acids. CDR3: CASSSRANTEAFF. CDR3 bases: TGTGCCAGCAGTTCCCGGGCGAACACTGAAGCTTTCTTT.

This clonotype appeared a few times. CDR3 nucleotide sequence: TGTGCCAGCAGCTTAGTGGGGGCGCTCGGTTCACCCCTCCACTTT. Translating it yields CASSLVGALGSPLHF. This chain joins TRBV7-2 and TRBJ1-6; D possibly corresponds to TRBD1 (6 bases). V was shortened by 1 base and J by 9 bases, with 13 bases between the two germline ends. The germline CDR1 and CDR2 sequences are SGHTA and FQGNSA. This CDR3 is built from 15 residues.

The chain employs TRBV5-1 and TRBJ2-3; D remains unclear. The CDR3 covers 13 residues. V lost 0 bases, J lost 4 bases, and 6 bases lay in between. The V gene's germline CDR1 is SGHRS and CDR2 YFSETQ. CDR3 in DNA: TGCGCCAGCAGCTTGGCTTCTTCAGATACGCAGTATTTT. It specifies CASSLASSDTQYF.

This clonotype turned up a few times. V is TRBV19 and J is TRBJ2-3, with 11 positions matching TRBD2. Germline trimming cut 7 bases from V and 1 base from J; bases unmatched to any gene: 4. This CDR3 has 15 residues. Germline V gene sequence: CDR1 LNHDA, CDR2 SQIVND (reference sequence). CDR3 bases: TGTGCCAGTACCCCACTAGCGGGAGGCACAGATACGCAGTATTTT. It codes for CASTPLAGGTDTQYF.

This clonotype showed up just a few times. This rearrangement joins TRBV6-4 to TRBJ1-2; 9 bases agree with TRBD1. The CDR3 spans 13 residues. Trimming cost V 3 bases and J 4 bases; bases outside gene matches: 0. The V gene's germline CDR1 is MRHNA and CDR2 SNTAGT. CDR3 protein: CASSETGGYGYTF. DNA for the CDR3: TGTGCCAGCAGTGAGACAGGGGGCTATGGCTACACCTTC.

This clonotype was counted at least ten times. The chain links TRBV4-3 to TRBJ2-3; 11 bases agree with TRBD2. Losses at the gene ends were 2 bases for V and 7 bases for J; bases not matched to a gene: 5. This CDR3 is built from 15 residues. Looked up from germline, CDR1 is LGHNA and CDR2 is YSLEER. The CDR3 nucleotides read TGCGCCAGCAGCCAAAGACTAGCGGGGACATATACGCAGTATTTT. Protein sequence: CASSQRLAGTYTQYF.

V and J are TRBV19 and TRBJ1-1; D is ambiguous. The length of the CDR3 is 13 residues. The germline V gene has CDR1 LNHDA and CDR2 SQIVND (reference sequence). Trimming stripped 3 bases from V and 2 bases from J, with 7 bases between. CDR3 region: CASSMLRNTEAFF. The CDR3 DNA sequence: TGTGCCAGTAGTATGCTAAGAAACACTGAAGCTTTCTTT. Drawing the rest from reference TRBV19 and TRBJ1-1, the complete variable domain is DGGITQSPKYLFRKEGQNVTLSCEQNLNHDAMYWYRQDPGQGLRLIYYSQIVNDFQKGDIAEGYSVSREKKESFPLTVTSAQKNPTAFYLCASSMLRNTEAFFGQGTRLTVV.

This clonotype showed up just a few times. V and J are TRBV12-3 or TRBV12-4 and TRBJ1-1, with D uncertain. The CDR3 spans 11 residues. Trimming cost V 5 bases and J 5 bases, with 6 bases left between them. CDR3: CASSAYTEAFF. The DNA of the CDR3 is TGTGCCAGCAGTGCATATACTGAAGCTTTCTTT.

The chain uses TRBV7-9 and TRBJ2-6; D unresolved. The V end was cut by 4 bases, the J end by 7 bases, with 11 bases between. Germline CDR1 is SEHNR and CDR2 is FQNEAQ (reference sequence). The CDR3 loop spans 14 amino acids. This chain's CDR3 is CASSSFYAANVLTF. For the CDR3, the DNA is TGTGCCAGCAGCTCCTTCTATGCCGCCAACGTCCTGACTTTC. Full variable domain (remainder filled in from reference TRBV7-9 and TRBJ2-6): DTGVSQNPRHKITKRGQNVTFRCDPISEHNRLYWYRQTLGQGPEFLTYFQNEAQLEKSRLLSDRFSAERPKGSFSTLEIQRTEQGDSAMYLCASSSFYAANVLTFGAGSRLTVL.

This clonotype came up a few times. CDR3 nucleotides: TGTGCCAGCAGCCCGACCCCAGGGTCGAGAAACGAGCAGTACTTC. Its translation is CASSPTPGSRNEQYF. This chain connects TRBV7-2 to TRBJ2-7, with D perhaps matching TRBD1 (5 bases). The CDR3 extends over 15 amino acids. Germline V CDR1 and CDR2: SGHTA, FQGNSA. Trimming took 5 bases from V and 5 from J, leaving 19 bases between them.

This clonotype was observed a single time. The DNA for the CDR3 is TGTGCAAGTCGAACGGGACAGGGGGCCCCCGAGACCCAGTACTTC. Translating gives CASRTGQGAPETQYF. This chain links TRBV12-2 with TRBJ2-5; the table's D call, TRBD1, was not checked against the DNA. TRBV12-2 is recorded as a pseudogene. There are 15 residues in the CDR3.

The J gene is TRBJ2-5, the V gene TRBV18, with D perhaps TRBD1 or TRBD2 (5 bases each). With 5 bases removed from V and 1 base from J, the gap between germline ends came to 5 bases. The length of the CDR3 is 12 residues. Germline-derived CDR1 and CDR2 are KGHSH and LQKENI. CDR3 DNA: TGTGCCAGCTCAGGGACCCAAGAGACCCAGTACTTC. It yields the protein CASSGTQETQYF.

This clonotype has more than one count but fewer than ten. The DNA for the CDR3 is TGTGCCAGTGTCATCAACTCCCACACTGAAGCTTTCTTT. Its protein product is CASVINSHTEAFF. V usage is TRBV2 and J usage is TRBJ1-1; D is unclear. Per the germline V gene, CDR1 is SNHLY and CDR2 is FYNNEI. The V end lost 9 bases, the J end lost 3 bases, and 14 bases lay between the germline ends. The CDR3 extends over 13 amino acids. Full variable domain (remainder filled in from reference TRBV2 and TRBJ1-1): EPEVTQTPSHQVTQMGQEVILRCVPISNHLYFYWYRQILGQKVEFLVSFYNNEISEKSEIFDDQFSVERPDGSNFTLKIRSTKLEDSAMYFCASVINSHTEAFFGQGTRLTVV.

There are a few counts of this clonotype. The CDR3 is CASSVVGESSYEQYF. In DNA form, the CDR3 reads TGTGCCAGCAGCGTAGTGGGAGAGAGCTCCTACGAGCAGTACTTC. The V gene is TRBV9, the J gene TRBJ2-7; possibly TRBD2 for D (5 bases). This CDR3 spans 15 amino acids. Germline V CDR1 and CDR2: SGDLS, YYNGEE. The ends were cut back, 0 bases at V and 0 bases at J, with 10 bases in the middle.

The CDR3 is CASSLGSRGRRQETQYF. For the CDR3, the DNA is TGTGCCAGCAGCTTAGGCTCCAGGGGGAGGCGACAAGAGACCCAGTACTTC. This chain connects TRBV11-2 to TRBJ2-5, with D tentatively TRBD1 (7 bases). V lost 1 base, J lost 2 bases, and 17 bases lay in between. This CDR3 is 17 amino acids long. Germline values: CDR1 SGHAT, CDR2 FQNNGV.

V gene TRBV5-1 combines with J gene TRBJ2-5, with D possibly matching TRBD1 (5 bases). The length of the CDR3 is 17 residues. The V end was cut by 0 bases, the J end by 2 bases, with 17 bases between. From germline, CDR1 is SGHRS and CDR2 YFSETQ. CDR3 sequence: CASSLGPGLSFQETQYF. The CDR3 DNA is TGCGCCAGCAGCTTGGGGCCAGGGCTTAGCTTTCAAGAGACCCAGTACTTC.

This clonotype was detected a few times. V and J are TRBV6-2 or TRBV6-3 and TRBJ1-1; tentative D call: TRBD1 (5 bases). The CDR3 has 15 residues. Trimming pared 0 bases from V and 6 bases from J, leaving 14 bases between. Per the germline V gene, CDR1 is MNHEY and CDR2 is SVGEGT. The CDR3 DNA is TGTGCCAGCAGTTACTCGCGGGGCTACTTGCCTGAAGCTTTCTTT. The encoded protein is CASSYSRGYLPEAFF.

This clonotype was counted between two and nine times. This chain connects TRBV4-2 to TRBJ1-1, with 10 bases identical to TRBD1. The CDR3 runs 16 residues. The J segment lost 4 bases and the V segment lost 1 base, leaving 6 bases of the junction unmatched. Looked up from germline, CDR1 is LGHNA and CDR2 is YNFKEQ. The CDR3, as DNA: TGTGCCAGCAGCCAAGCGACAGGGGGCTTGTTCACTGAAGCTTTCTTT. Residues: CASSQATGGLFTEAFF.

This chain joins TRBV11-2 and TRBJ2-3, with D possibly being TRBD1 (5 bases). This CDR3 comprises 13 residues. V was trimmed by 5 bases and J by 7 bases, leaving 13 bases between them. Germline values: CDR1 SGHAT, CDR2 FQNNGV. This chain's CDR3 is CASSLGARNTQYF. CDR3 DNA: TGTGCCAGCAGCCTAGGGGCACGAAATACGCAGTATTTT.

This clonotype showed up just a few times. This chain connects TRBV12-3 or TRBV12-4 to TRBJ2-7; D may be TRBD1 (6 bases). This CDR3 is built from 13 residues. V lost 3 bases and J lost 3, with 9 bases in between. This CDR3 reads CASSFGQNYEQYF. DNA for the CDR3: TGTGCCAGCAGTTTCGGACAGAACTACGAGCAGTACTTC.

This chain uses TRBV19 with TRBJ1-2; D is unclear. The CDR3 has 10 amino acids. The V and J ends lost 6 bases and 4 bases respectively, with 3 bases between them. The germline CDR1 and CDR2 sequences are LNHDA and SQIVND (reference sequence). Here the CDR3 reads CASRRYGYTF. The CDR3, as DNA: TGTGCCAGTAGACGCTATGGCTACACCTTC.

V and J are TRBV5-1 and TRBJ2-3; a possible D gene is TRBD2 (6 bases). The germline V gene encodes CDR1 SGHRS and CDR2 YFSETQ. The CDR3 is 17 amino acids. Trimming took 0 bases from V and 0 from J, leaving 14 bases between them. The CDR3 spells CASSLEPAGTSTDTQYF. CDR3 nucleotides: TGCGCCAGCAGCTTGGAACCGGCGGGGACTAGCACAGATACGCAGTATTTT.

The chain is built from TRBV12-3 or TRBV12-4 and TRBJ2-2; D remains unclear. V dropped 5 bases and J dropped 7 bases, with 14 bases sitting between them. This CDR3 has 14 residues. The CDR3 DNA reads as TGTGCCAGCAGTCCCGTCGGTGGGGTCGGGGAGCTGTTTTTT. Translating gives CASSPVGGVGELFF.